The clone carrying this T cell receptor beta chain has just a few counts. J gave up 7 bases and V 5 bases, and 8 bases lay outside the gene matches. This CDR3 has 13 residues. Germline loops: CDR1 SQVTM, CDR2 ANQGSEA. Treatment: oral pan-JAK inhibitor, 5-10 mg twice daily. RNA was isolated and reverse transcribed to cDNA, the sequencing template. Here immunoSEQ multiplex PCR was the method, and the copy in TCRdb shows in-frame clones only, minus some. The sample holds about 190,000 clones; roughly three fifths are singletons and the top ten take around 13%. The sample originates from a study of CD8+ T cells in alopecia areata.

The chain joins TRBV29-1 to TRBJ1-2; 9 bases map to TRBD1. The sample in question was CD8+ T cells sorted from blood, obtained at week 24, from a patient treated with tofacitinib. This clonotype originated in a human donor with alopecia areata. The CDR3 sequence: CSVSDRGPLGYTF. For the CDR3, the DNA is TGCAGCGTTTCGGACAGGGGCCCGCTTGGCTACACCTTC.